Following are 27 T cell receptor beta chains from one sample sequenced in a study of blood T cell repertoires in COVID-19. Clones were sequenced by immunoSEQ multiplex PCR, and TCRdb holds only the in-frame ones, with some missing. The profile shows 120,000 or so clones, 79% of them singletons. Sample: peripheral blood. These receptors were obtained from a middle-aged man with active or convalescent COVID-19.

This sequence joins TRBV19 and TRBJ1-4; tentative D call: TRBD1 (5 bases). V was shortened by 1 base and J by 7 bases, with 10 bases between the two germline ends. Germline V lookup: CDR1 LNHDA, CDR2 SQIVND (reference sequence). CDR3 length equals 14 residues. The CDR3 sequence: CASSIGGVGEKLFF. The CDR3 region has the DNA TGTGCCAGTAGTATAGGGGGGGTCGGTGAAAAACTGTTTTTT.

The chain employs TRBV19 and TRBJ1-4, with 11 nucleotides matching TRBD1. J lost 7 bases, V lost 6 bases, and 7 bases had no gene match. Looked up from germline, CDR1 is LNHDA and CDR2 is SQIVND (reference sequence). The CDR3 loop spans 15 amino acids. The chain's CDR3 is CASSPRGQGVEKLFF. CDR3 sequence (DNA): TGTGCCAGTAGCCCAAGGGGACAGGGGGTTGAAAAACTGTTTTTT.

This sequence joins TRBV4-3 and TRBJ2-7; 12 nucleotides line up with TRBD2. CDR3 length: 15 residues. Germline loops: CDR1 LGHNA, CDR2 YSLEER. The V gene end was trimmed by 1 base and the J gene end by 2 bases; junction bases not matched to a gene: 0. As DNA, the CDR3 is TGCGCCAGCAGCCAAGGACTAGCGGGGGCCTACGAGCAGTACTTC. This gives the protein CASSQGLAGAYEQYF.

The chain links TRBV6-5 to TRBJ1-1; D is undetermined. Trimming shortened V by 2 bases and J by 3 bases, and 10 bases separated the two germline ends. The CDR3 consists of 14 residues. Germline assignment: CDR1 MNHEY and CDR2 SVGAGI. In DNA, the CDR3 is TGTGCCAGCAGTTACGGACTGGCGGACACTGAAGCTTTCTTT. It codes for CASSYGLADTEAFF.

The rearrangement joins TRBV28 to TRBJ1-2; weak D call: TRBD1 (6 bases). Trimming took off 2 bases at V and 9 bases at J, with 13 bases between the two ends. This CDR3 comprises 13 residues. Germline V gives CDR1 MDHEN, CDR2 SYDVKM. In DNA form, the CDR3 reads TGTGCCAGCAGTTTAAAACAGGGTTATCGCTACACCTTC. This codes for CASSLKQGYRYTF.

The rearrangement joins TRBV11-3 to TRBJ2-5; D remains unclear. V lost 5 bases and J 4 bases, leaving 5 bases between the germline ends. The CDR3 loop spans 11 amino acids. Germline V gene lookup returns CDR1 SGHNT and CDR2 YENEEA. CDR3 protein: CASSRVETQYF. The CDR3, as DNA: TGTGCCAGCAGCCGAGTAGAGACCCAGTACTTC.

The chain employs TRBV18 and TRBJ1-5, with D possibly TRBD1 on 6 matching bases. V was pared by 6 bases and J by 5 bases, with 11 bases between. CDR1 and CDR2 (germline): KGHSH, LQKENI. The CDR3 spans 13 residues. This chain's CDR3 is CASSLYRDQPQHF. CDR3 coding DNA: TGTGCCAGCTCCTTGTACAGGGATCAGCCCCAGCATTTT.

The V gene is TRBV30, the J gene TRBJ2-5, with D unclear. Germline V gene lookup returns CDR1 GTSNPN and CDR2 SVGIG (reference sequence). The CDR3 length is 15 residues. The V gene lost 3 bases and the J gene lost 5 bases, with 19 bases spanning the gap. The CDR3 loop is CAWRQTQARWETQYF. Here the CDR3 DNA reads TGTGCCTGGAGACAGACCCAGGCCCGGTGGGAGACCCAGTACTTC.

CDR3 nucleotides: TGTGCCAGCAGCTTATCGGCCGGGGCTAGCGGGAGAGATACGCAGTATTTT. Translating gives CASSLSAGASGRDTQYF. The rearrangement joins TRBV7-3 to TRBJ2-3; 10 bases match TRBD2. The V segment lost 2 bases and the J segment 5 bases; nucleotides outside the gene matches: 10. This CDR3 region has 17 residues. Per the germline V gene, CDR1 is SGHTA and CDR2 is FQGTGA.

The chain joins TRBV5-6 to TRBJ1-5; D may be TRBD1 (6 bases). The V end lost 3 bases, the J end lost 3 bases, and 10 bases lay between the germline ends. The CDR3 has 14 residues. The germline V gene encodes CDR1 SGHDT and CDR2 YYEEEE. CDR3 residues: CASSSQGDNQPQHF. Written as DNA, the CDR3 is TGTGCCAGCAGCTCACAGGGAGACAATCAGCCCCAGCATTTT.

This clone has a single count. The rearrangement joins TRBV11-3 to TRBJ1-1; 7 bases are a match to TRBD1. V was pared by 5 bases and J by 2 bases, with 8 bases of the junction left unmatched. Germline CDR1 and CDR2: SGHNT and YENEEA. This CDR3 comprises 15 residues. The CDR3 protein is CASSPPGTVNTEAFF. In DNA form, the CDR3 reads TGTGCCAGCAGCCCGCCTGGGACAGTAAACACTGAAGCTTTCTTT.

This chain joins TRBV27 and TRBJ2-2, with 13 bases aligning to TRBD2. Germline lookup yields CDR1 MNHEY and CDR2 SMNVEV (reference sequence). Losses at the gene ends were 5 bases for V and 0 bases for J; bases not matched to a gene: 9. CDR3 length: 19 amino acids. CDR3 sequence reads: CASSQLPGTSGTNTGELFF. CDR3 sequence (DNA): TGTGCCAGCAGTCAATTACCCGGGACTAGCGGGACGAACACCGGGGAGCTGTTTTTT.

This chain uses TRBV5-1 with TRBJ1-2; 9 bases agree with TRBD1. V shed 4 bases, J shed 7 bases, and the junction held 5 bases outside the gene matches. Germline values: CDR1 SGHRS, CDR2 YFSETQ. The CDR3 has 13 residues. The CDR3 DNA follows: TGCGCCAGCAGCAAAGACAGGGGGGCTGGCTACACCTTC. This sequence encodes CASSKDRGAGYTF.

The V gene is TRBV5-4, the J gene TRBJ1-6; D uncertain. V dropped 9 bases and J dropped 2 bases, with 18 bases sitting between them. There are 16 residues in the CDR3. Germline V gene data show CDR1 as SGHNT and CDR2 as YYREEE (reference sequence). This CDR3 is CATFGGGNTYNSPLHF. The CDR3 DNA follows: TGTGCCACCTTTGGCGGCGGAAATACCTATAATTCACCCCTCCACTTT.

The gene calls are TRBV5-5 and TRBJ2-6; TRBD2 is a possible D gene (6 bases). The CDR3 runs to 16 residues. With 2 bases removed from V and 1 base from J, the gap between germline ends came to 10 bases. The germline V gene has CDR1 SGHKS and CDR2 YYEKEE (reference sequence). The CDR3 here is CASSFSGGSGANVLTF. The CDR3 DNA reads as TGTGCCAGCAGCTTCTCTGGGGGGTCTGGGGCCAACGTCCTGACTTTC.

The chain has TRBV2 and TRBJ2-5; 11 bases are shared with TRBD1. This CDR3 comprises 14 residues. V gave up 6 bases and J gave up 5 bases; unmatched junction bases: 5. Per germline, CDR1 SNHLY and CDR2 FYNNEI. DNA of the CDR3: TGTGCCAGCAGGCGAGGACAGGGGGCCGAGACCCAGTACTTC. Residues: CASRRGQGAETQYF.

The table lists this clone with a few counts. This chain joins TRBV7-9 and TRBJ1-6; D is ambiguous. Germline lookup yields CDR1 SEHNR and CDR2 FQNEAQ (reference sequence). CDR3 length: 13 residues. The ends were cut back, 7 bases at V and 10 bases at J, with 14 bases in the middle. The CDR3 sequence is CASTFQEGSPLHF. For the CDR3, the DNA is TGTGCCAGCACCTTCCAGGAGGGCTCACCCCTCCACTTT.

The chain uses TRBV2 and TRBJ1-4; D gene uncertain. The germline V gene encodes CDR1 SNHLY and CDR2 FYNNEI. The CDR3 contains 13 residues. The ends were cut back, 7 bases at V and 2 bases at J, with 8 bases in the middle. The CDR3 DNA follows: TGTGCCAGCAACCGGGAGACTAATGAAAAACTGTTTTTT. This sequence encodes CASNRETNEKLFF.

The genes are TRBV30 and TRBJ1-2; possibly TRBD1 for D (5 bases). The CDR3 has 13 amino acids. V was clipped by 2 bases and J by 6 bases, with 13 bases between them. CDR1 and CDR2 from the germline V gene are GTSNPN and SVGIG (reference sequence). The CDR3 reads CAWSMSGPNGYTF. In DNA form, the CDR3 reads TGTGCCTGGAGTATGTCAGGGCCTAATGGCTACACCTTC.

This chain joins TRBV19 and TRBJ2-2; no firm D call. Germline loops: CDR1 LNHDA, CDR2 SQIVND (reference sequence). V dropped 4 bases and J dropped 1 base, with 7 bases sitting between them. The CDR3 loop spans 14 amino acids. The CDR3 region is CASSTGLNTGELFF. CDR3 DNA: TGTGCCAGTAGTACGGGTTTGAACACCGGGGAGCTGTTTTTT. The variable domain in full, with the rest retrieved from reference TRBV19 and TRBJ2-2, is DGGITQSPKYLFRKEGQNVTLSCEQNLNHDAMYWYRQDPGQGLRLIYYSQIVNDFQKGDIAEGYSVSREKKESFPLTVTSAQKNPTAFYLCASSTGLNTGELFFGEGSRLTVL.

The chain links TRBV18 to TRBJ1-1; no clear D gene. This CDR3 has 14 amino acids. CDR1 is KGHSH, CDR2 LQKENI, per germline. The V and J ends lost 6 bases and 5 bases respectively, with 16 bases between them. The CDR3 DNA reads as TGTGCCAGCTCCCCTGCCGGACTAAAGACTGAAGCTTTCTTT. Amino acid sequence: CASSPAGLKTEAFF.

This chain uses TRBV28 with TRBJ1-1, with no clear D. CDR1 is MDHEN, CDR2 SYDVKM, per germline. Trimming took 2 bases from V and 12 from J, leaving 13 bases between them. This CDR3 spans 12 amino acids. CDR3: CASSLENRESFF. The CDR3 DNA reads as TGTGCCAGCAGTTTAGAAAACCGGGAATCTTTCTTT.

This rearrangement joins TRBV19 to TRBJ1-1; maybe TRBD1 (5 bases). CDR1 is LNHDA and CDR2 is SQIVND in the germline V gene (reference sequence). The CDR3 has 14 amino acids. V was pared by 4 bases and J by 1 base, with 10 bases between. The CDR3 DNA reads as TGTGCCAGTAGTACGGATGACAGGAACACTGAAGCTTTCTTT. It is translated as CASSTDDRNTEAFF.

V usage is TRBV5-4 and J usage is TRBJ2-7; 7 bases line up with TRBD2. Trimming cost V 4 bases and J 3 bases; bases outside gene matches: 10. The germline V gene encodes CDR1 SGHNT and CDR2 YYREEE (reference sequence). The CDR3 is made up of 15 amino acids. Here the CDR3 reads CASSPPGGSFYEQYF. CDR3 DNA sequence: TGTGCCAGCAGCCCGCCGGGCGGGAGTTTCTACGAGCAGTACTTC. Variable domain in full (rest from reference TRBV5-4 and TRBJ2-7): ETGVTQSPTHLIKTRGQQVTLRCSSQSGHNTVSWYQQALGQGPQFIFQYYREEENGRGNFPPRFSGLQFPNYSSELNVNALELDDSALYLCASSPPGGSFYEQYFGPGTRLTVT.

The chain links TRBV12-3 or TRBV12-4 to TRBJ1-2, with 8 bases identical to TRBD1. With V trimmed by 6 bases and J by 5 bases, 5 bases remained unmatched. This CDR3 contains 13 residues. CDR3 loop: CASSHRTGYGYTF. The CDR3 region has the DNA TGTGCCAGCAGCCATAGGACAGGGTATGGCTACACCTTC.

This clone was counted once. The CDR3 region is CASSLTGTEAFF. The DNA of the CDR3 is TGTGCCAGCAGCTTAACGGGGACTGAAGCTTTCTTT. The chain recombines TRBV11-3 with TRBJ1-1; D is unclear. The CDR3 has 12 residues. Germline values: CDR1 SGHNT, CDR2 YENEEA. Trimming took off 2 bases at V and 5 bases at J, with 6 bases between the two ends. The complete variable domain, with remaining parts taken from reference TRBV11-3 and TRBJ1-1, reads EAGVVQSPRYKIIEKKQPVAFWCNPISGHNTLYWYLQNLGQGPELLIRYENEEAVDDSQLPKDRFSAERLKGVDSTLKIQPAELGDSAVYLCASSLTGTEAFFGQGTRLTVV.

The chain links TRBV24-1 to TRBJ2-2, with 8 bases fitting TRBD2. The CDR3 is made up of 13 amino acids. J gave up 5 bases and V 12 bases, and 7 bases lay outside the gene matches. Per germline, CDR1 KGHDR and CDR2 SFDVKD. The CDR3 spells CAAGGLPTGELFF. The CDR3 DNA reads as TGTGCCGCGGGGGGACTGCCTACCGGGGAGCTGTTTTTT.